One and the same sample provided the 26 T cell receptor beta chains below, sequenced in a study of early T cells in non-severe SARS-CoV-2 infection. From the 5' RACE reads, TCRdb called clonotypes with MiXCR, one entry per CDR3 protein. The sample lists 90,000 or so distinct CDR3 sequences, about 15% occurring once. The sequenced sample was whole blood. The receptors shown here come from an adult who was a healthcare worker with PCR-confirmed SARS-CoV-2 infection or an uninfected control (not recorded which).

This clonotype was found a few times. The chain couples TRBV7-7 to TRBJ2-2; D is undetermined. Trimming removed 6 bases from V and 5 bases from J, with 7 bases in between. Germline CDR1 reads SSHAT; CDR2 reads FNYEAQ (reference sequence). The CDR3 length is 12 residues. The CDR3 reads CASSKETGELFF. DNA of the CDR3: TGTGCCAGCAGTAAAGAAACCGGGGAGCTGTTTTTT.

This clonotype showed up just a few times. V gene TRBV25-1 combines with J gene TRBJ1-1; D is uncertain. This CDR3 is built from 11 residues. V was cut by 6 bases and J by 5 bases, with 7 bases left in between. CDR1 is MGHDK, CDR2 SYGVNS, per germline. The CDR3 reads CASSRATEAFF. DNA of the CDR3: TGTGCCAGCAGCCGGGCAACTGAAGCTTTCTTT.

The V and J genes are TRBV28 and TRBJ1-1; no clear D. Germline assignment: CDR1 MDHEN and CDR2 SYDVKM. The CDR3 runs 13 residues. V shed 2 bases and J shed 11 bases, with 15 bases lying between them. The CDR3 sequence: CASSLDSGSGAFF. Written as DNA, the CDR3 is TGTGCCAGCAGTTTAGATAGTGGATCCGGCGCTTTCTTT.

This clonotype was counted many times. The chain employs TRBV7-8 and TRBJ2-2; a possible D gene is TRBD2 (5 bases). The CDR3 runs to 16 residues. Germline assignment: CDR1 SGHVS and CDR2 FQNEAQ. Trimming removed 0 bases from V and 2 bases from J, with 10 bases in between. CDR3 amino acids: CASSLAQSGNTGELFF. The CDR3 bases are TGTGCCAGCAGCTTAGCGCAGAGCGGAAACACCGGGGAGCTGTTTTTT. Together with reference TRBV7-8 and TRBJ2-2, the CDR3 gives the full variable domain: GAGVSQSPRYKVAKRGQDVALRCDPISGHVSLFWYQQALGQGPEFLTYFQNEAQLDKSGLPSDRFFAERPEGSVSTLKIQRTQQEDSAVYLCASSLAQSGNTGELFFGEGSRLTVL.

This chain uses TRBV11-2 with TRBJ2-1; TRBD1 is a possible D gene (5 bases). From germline, CDR1 is SGHAT and CDR2 FQNNGV. CDR3 length: 14 residues. V lost 0 bases to trimming and J lost 12 bases, with 15 bases between them. The CDR3 bases are TGTGCCAGCAGCTTAGAGGCAGGGTCTAAGGGGCAGTTCTTC. Translation: CASSLEAGSKGQFF.

This sequence joins TRBV7-3 and TRBJ2-1; D remains ambiguous. Trimming cost V 2 bases and J 10 bases, with 9 bases left between them. Germline CDR1 is SGHTA and CDR2 is FQGTGA. The CDR3 is 12 residues long. This CDR3 is CASSLRAGEQFF. For the CDR3, the DNA is TGTGCCAGCAGCTTACGGGCTGGGGAGCAGTTCTTC. Full variable domain (remainder filled in from reference TRBV7-3 and TRBJ2-1): GAGVSQTPSNKVTEKGKYVELRCDPISGHTALYWYRQSLGQGPEFLIYFQGTGAADDSGLPNDRFFAVRPEGSVSTLKIQRTERGDSAVYLCASSLRAGEQFFGPGTRLTVL.

The rearrangement uses TRBV6-1 and TRBJ2-7; D is perhaps TRBD1 or TRBD2 (5 bases each). Germline V gene data show CDR1 as MNHNS and CDR2 as SASEGT. Trimming pared 0 bases from V and 4 bases from J, leaving 7 bases between. CDR3 length equals 13 residues. For the CDR3, the DNA is TGTGCCAGCAGTGAAGCGGGGGAGTACGAGCAGTACTTC. It codes for CASSEAGEYEQYF.

The chain carries TRBV11-2 and TRBJ2-7, with 11 nucleotides matching TRBD1. This CDR3 contains 15 residues. Germline V gene data show CDR1 as SGHAT and CDR2 as FQNNGV. The V and J ends lost 5 bases and 6 bases, in that order; junction bases with no gene match: 9. CDR3 region: CASSVEGTGGFEQYF. The CDR3 DNA sequence: TGTGCCAGCAGCGTTGAGGGGACAGGGGGTTTCGAGCAGTACTTC.

This clonotype was recorded many times. The rearrangement uses TRBV21-1 and TRBJ1-6; the table's D call, TRBD1, was not checked against the DNA. TRBV21-1 is marked as a pseudogene. This CDR3 has 17 amino acids. CDR3 residues: CASSKFGTPGGDSPLHF. In DNA, the CDR3 is TGTGCCAGCAGCAAATTCGGGACACCCGGGGGGGATTCACCCCTCCACTTT.

This clonotype was counted only a few times. The chain combines TRBV12-3 or TRBV12-4 with TRBJ2-3, with a tentative D call TRBD1 (6 bases). The CDR3 covers 14 residues. Trimming took 4 bases from V and 1 from J, leaving 9 bases between them. DNA of the CDR3: TGTGCCAGCAGTTCAGGGGTTCGCACAGATACGCAGTATTTT. Amino acid sequence: CASSSGVRTDTQYF.

The chain joins TRBV14 to TRBJ1-2; D gene uncertain. The CDR3 runs to 13 residues. From germline, CDR1 is SGHDN and CDR2 FVKESK. Trimming left V 4 bases short and J 4 bases short, with 10 bases between. The CDR3 here is CASSPKNLYGYTF. The CDR3 region has the DNA TGTGCCAGCAGCCCAAAGAATCTCTATGGCTACACCTTC.

The chain carries TRBV28 and TRBJ2-7; TRBD1 might be the D (6 bases). The CDR3 runs to 15 residues. In germline, CDR1 is MDHEN, CDR2 SYDVKM. Between the trimmed V and J ends, which lost 3 bases and 1 base, there was a span of 13 bases. The CDR3 sequence: CASSFPGTMSYEQYF. The CDR3 coding sequence is TGTGCCAGCAGTTTCCCTGGGACAATGTCCTACGAGCAGTACTTC.

This clonotype was counted at least ten times. The chain recombines TRBV28 with TRBJ2-3, with a tentative D call TRBD2 (6 bases). Germline V gene sequence: CDR1 MDHEN, CDR2 SYDVKM. The CDR3 length is 11 residues. Trimming took 6 bases from V and 7 from J, leaving 8 bases between them. Here the CDR3 reads CASSGTHTQYF. The DNA of the CDR3 is TGTGCCAGCAGCGGGACTCATACGCAGTATTTT.

This clonotype was seen a few times. The rearrangement uses TRBV6-1 and TRBJ2-3, with 12 positions matching TRBD2. V was clipped by 8 bases and J by 7 bases; unmatched bases: 10. This CDR3 comprises 15 residues. Germline assignment: CDR1 MNHNS and CDR2 SASEGT. In nucleotides, the CDR3 is TGTGCCAGCCGTAAAGAACTAGCGGGGGGTTATACGCAGTATTTT. Its protein product is CASRKELAGGYTQYF.

This clonotype was recorded a few times. The CDR3 DNA follows: TGTGCCAGCAGCTTAAATCCTAGCGGGAGCCAGCAGTACTTC. Protein product: CASSLNPSGSQQYF. The chain couples TRBV11-2 to TRBJ2-7; 10 bases line up with TRBD2. V was pared by 2 bases and J by 8 bases, with 6 bases of the junction left unmatched. Germline CDR1 SGHAT, CDR2 FQNNGV. The CDR3 loop spans 14 amino acids.

The chain joins TRBV4-2 to TRBJ2-5, with 7 bases aligning to TRBD2. The length of the CDR3 is 14 residues. After removal of 3 bases from V and 2 bases from J, the junction contained 3 bases not matched to a gene. Germline-derived CDR1 and CDR2 are LGHNA and YNFKEQ. CDR3 in DNA: TGTGCCAGCAGCCAGAGACTAGCTCAAGAGACCCAGTACTTC. Protein: CASSQRLAQETQYF.

This clonotype appeared a few times. The V and J genes are TRBV20-1 and TRBJ1-1, with TRBD1 matching 7 bases. V shed 6 bases, J shed 6 bases, and the junction held 10 bases outside the gene matches. CDR1 is DFQATT, CDR2 SNEGSKA, per germline (reference sequence). The CDR3 length is 13 residues. As DNA, the CDR3 is TGCAGTGCCTCAGTCGGACAGGACCCTGAAGCTTTCTTT. Protein product: CSASVGQDPEAFF.

This clonotype was picked up many times. The genes are TRBV24-1 and TRBJ2-1, with D possibly TRBD2 on 5 matching bases. Deletions cut 5 bases from V and 1 base from J, with 20 bases between. Germline V gene sequence: CDR1 KGHDR, CDR2 SFDVKD. The CDR3 runs 18 residues. For the CDR3, the DNA is TGTGCCACCAGTGCCGCCCGGGAAGGACTGTCATCCTACAATGAGCAGTTCTTC. It specifies CATSAAREGLSSYNEQFF.

This clonotype was found many times. The DNA for the CDR3 is TGTGCCAGCGGGCCGGGACTAGCGGGGAGGGGCAATGAGCAGTTCTTC. The encoded protein is CASGPGLAGRGNEQFF. This chain uses TRBV12-3 or TRBV12-4 with TRBJ2-1, with 13 nucleotides matching TRBD2. The CDR3 is made up of 16 amino acids. V was pared by 8 bases and J by 6 bases, with 10 bases of the junction left unmatched.

The chain uses TRBV12-3 or TRBV12-4 and TRBJ1-2; D gene ambiguous. This CDR3 has 15 amino acids. V was cut by 2 bases and J by 1 base, with 11 bases left in between. CDR3 protein: CASSLTVGGNYGYTF. Here the CDR3 DNA reads TGTGCCAGCAGTTTAACGGTTGGCGGTAACTATGGCTACACCTTC.

This clonotype has more than one count but fewer than ten. This chain joins TRBV20-1 and TRBJ2-7; D may match TRBD1 or TRBD2 (6 bases each). Per the germline V gene, CDR1 is DFQATT and CDR2 is SNEGSKA (reference sequence). The CDR3 is 13 residues long. V dropped 0 bases and J dropped 6 bases, with 12 bases sitting between them. CDR3 coding DNA: TGCAGTGCTAGAGATACAGGGAGGAGCGAGCAGTACTTC. As protein: CSARDTGRSEQYF.

V is TRBV7-9 and J is TRBJ2-3; D unresolved. The ends were cut back, 5 bases at V and 5 bases at J, with 14 bases in the middle. This CDR3 spans 14 amino acids. From germline, CDR1 is SEHNR and CDR2 FQNEAQ (reference sequence). In DNA form, the CDR3 reads TGTGCCAGCAGCGCCCTGAGTCCGGGAGATACGCAGTATTTT. Protein sequence: CASSALSPGDTQYF.

This clonotype was recorded a few times. V is TRBV7-2 and J is TRBJ2-7; D unclear. CDR3 length: 15 amino acids. CDR1 SGHTA and CDR2 FQGNSA come from the germline V gene. Trimming left V 3 bases short and J 2 bases short, with 14 bases between. In nucleotides, the CDR3 is TGTGCCAGCAGCTTGGATGCGGCTGCCCCCTACGAGCAGTACTTC. It yields the protein CASSLDAAAPYEQYF.

There are many counts of this clonotype. This chain links TRBV5-6 with TRBJ2-1; weak D call: TRBD1 (6 bases). V lost 2 bases and J lost 7, with 19 bases in between. The V gene's germline CDR1 is SGHDT and CDR2 YYEEEE. This CDR3 comprises 16 residues. CDR3 sequence reads: CASSLYQGMGPNEQFF. The CDR3 DNA reads as TGTGCCAGCAGCTTATATCAGGGGATGGGGCCTAATGAGCAGTTCTTC.

This clonotype showed up just a few times. The chain uses TRBV7-9 and TRBJ2-7; weak D call: TRBD2 (7 bases). Germline loops: CDR1 SEHNR, CDR2 FQNEAQ (reference sequence). The CDR3 length is 13 residues. Trimming stripped 4 bases from V and 2 bases from J, with 9 bases between. The CDR3 coding sequence is TGTGCCAGCAGCTCGGGGGGCCCCTACGAGCAGTACTTC. It translates to CASSSGGPYEQYF.

At least ten counts were recorded for this clonotype. This chain connects TRBV3-1 to TRBJ2-7; TRBD2 matches 7 bases. The CDR3 runs 13 residues. The germline gives CDR1 LGHDT, CDR2 YNNKEL (reference sequence). V lost 1 base and J lost 7; bases outside the gene matches: 4. CDR3 region: CASSQVPGREQYF. The CDR3 DNA sequence: TGTGCCAGCAGCCAAGTCCCCGGGAGGGAGCAGTACTTC.